This T cell receptor (beta chain) was sequenced during a study of neurological immune-mediated disorders. The cDNA was produced through 5'RACE with 10-nucleotide random UMIs. TCRdb reanalysed the 5' RACE reads using MiXCR and keeps one entry per CDR3 protein. The data show about 38,000 distinct CDR3 sequences, with around 10% seen just once and around 3.9% held by the top ten. This CDR3 is built from 14 residues. Between the trimmed V and J ends, which lost 8 bases and 4 bases, there was a span of 17 bases. The time point was: technical triplicate 1. From 2 million PBMCs stored at -80 C, the unsorted libraries were generated.

The TCR comes from a man aged 55 to 70 with HTLV-1-associated myelopathy (HAM/TSP). The chain has TRBV12-3 or TRBV12-4 and TRBJ2-5; maybe TRBD1 (6 bases). Source material: PBMCs. Here the CDR3 DNA reads TGTGCCAGCTGGGACATGGGGCTTTCAGAGACCCAGTACTTC. It translates to CASWDMGLSETQYF.